This T cell receptor beta chain was found in a study of T-cell reconstitution after alpha-beta-depleted transplantation in children. CDR3 size: 12 residues. The V gene lost 6 bases and the J gene lost 7 bases, with 10 bases spanning the gap. Germline values: CDR1 SGHVS, CDR2 FQNEAQ. It was with unique molecular identifiers that the TCRbeta library was prepared. MiXCR was run by TCRdb on the PCR reads, yielding one entry per CDR3 protein. Of some 140,000 distinct CDR3 sequences in the sample, 8.5% to 10% were seen once. Regarding the study as a whole: Some patients showed high day-60 TCRbeta diversity, which derived from surviving recipient T cells and thymic progenitors. A year had passed since transplant, and T-cell counts and diversity by then came mostly from newly produced T cells. About two months after transplant, alpha-beta T cells reportedly came from several hundred expanded graft clones.

This clonotype was counted only a few times. What it binds is not known. The receptor's source is a girl younger than two who had a stem cell transplant for combined immunodeficiency, so the T cells may come from the graft donor. The sample here was PBMCs, mostly from graft donor cells, taken 180 days after TCRalphabeta/CD19-depleted stem cell transplant. V gene TRBV7-8 combines with J gene TRBJ2-1; a possible D gene is TRBD2 (6 bases). The CDR3 DNA sequence: TGTGCCAGCAGGTCCGCGGGGAATGAGCAGTTCTTC. This codes for CASRSAGNEQFF. The whole variable domain, remainder taken from reference TRBV7-8 and TRBJ2-1, is GAGVSQSPRYKVAKRGQDVALRCDPISGHVSLFWYQQALGQGPEFLTYFQNEAQLDKSGLPSDRFFAERPEGSVSTLKIQRTQQEDSAVYLCASRSAGNEQFFGPGTRLTVL.